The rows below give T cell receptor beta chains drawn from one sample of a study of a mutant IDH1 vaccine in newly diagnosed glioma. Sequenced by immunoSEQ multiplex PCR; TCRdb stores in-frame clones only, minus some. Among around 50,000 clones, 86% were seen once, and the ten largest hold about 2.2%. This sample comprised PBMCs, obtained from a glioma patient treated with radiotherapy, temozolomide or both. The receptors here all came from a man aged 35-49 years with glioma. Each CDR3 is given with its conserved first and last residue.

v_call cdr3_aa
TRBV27 CASSRAGGDGNQPQHF
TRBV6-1 CASSEGTSGSDTQYF
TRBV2 CASIPGQGSSGANVLTF
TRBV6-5 CASSLTGARIAYEQYF
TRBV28 CASSFYRYGYTF
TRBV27 CASSPDRANYGYTF
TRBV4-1 CASSQDALSTTDTQYF
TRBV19 CASRTTGEGQPQHF
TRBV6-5 CASSPGLAGYEQYF
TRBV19 CASSERQANTGELFF
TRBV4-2 CASSQERGRADYEQYF
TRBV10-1 CASIVFPNRRQEQFF
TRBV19 CASSGTGAGELFF
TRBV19 CASSSLRGRNTEAFF
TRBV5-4 CASSVETGYGYTF
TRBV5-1 CASSWPGEATQYF
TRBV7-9 CASSPRLVLAKNIQYF
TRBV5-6 CASSLVGQPQHF
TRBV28 CASSLVPGQLQETQYF
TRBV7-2 CASSNGGGRETQYF
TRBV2 CAGIREGVSEKLFF
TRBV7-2 CASSSLAGGATQYF
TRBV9 CASSVGLGGNGRGYTF
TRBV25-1 CASSDAGVRETQYF
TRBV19 CASSDQDEIRFYTF
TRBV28 CASSPIGWSGYNEQFF
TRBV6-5 CASSYSTSGSYEQYF
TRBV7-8 CASSQSRGTYEQYF
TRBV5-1 CASSLVAGANVLTF
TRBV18 CASSPPVLAEQFF
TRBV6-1 CASRAGTGDYEQYF
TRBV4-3 CASSQAGGATPFF
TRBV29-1 CSVDNSGETDYTEAFF
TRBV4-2 CASSQEGASGSTDTQYF
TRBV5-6 CASSFVSQETQYF
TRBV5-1 CASSLSPTAYEQYF
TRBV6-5 CASSPLGGGVSPQYF